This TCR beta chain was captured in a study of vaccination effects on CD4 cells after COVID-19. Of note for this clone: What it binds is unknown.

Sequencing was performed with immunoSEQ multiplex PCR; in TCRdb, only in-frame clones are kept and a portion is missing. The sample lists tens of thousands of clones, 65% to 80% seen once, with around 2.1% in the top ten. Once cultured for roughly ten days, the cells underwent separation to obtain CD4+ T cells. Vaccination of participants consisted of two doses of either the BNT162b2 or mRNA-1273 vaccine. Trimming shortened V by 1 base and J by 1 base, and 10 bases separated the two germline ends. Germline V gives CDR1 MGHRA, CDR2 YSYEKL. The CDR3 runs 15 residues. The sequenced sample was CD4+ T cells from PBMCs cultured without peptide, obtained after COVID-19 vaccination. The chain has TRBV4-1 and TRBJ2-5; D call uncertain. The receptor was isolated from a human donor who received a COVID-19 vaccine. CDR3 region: CASSQALVTQETQYF. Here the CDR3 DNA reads TGCGCCAGCAGCCAAGCTCTGGTAACCCAAGAGACCCAGTACTTC.